The rows below give T cell receptor beta chains drawn from one sample of a study of shared clonotypes between healthy human individuals. Generated by immunoSEQ multiplex PCR, the TCRdb table keeps only in-frame clones and is missing some. The table includes roughly 95,000 clones, roughly 50% detected once. The material sequenced was PBMCs. These receptors came from a woman aged 40 to 50 in good health. Some clones in this sample may be carry-over from other donors' samples. Each CDR3 is given without its conserved first and last residue. Some rows mark clone size as missing; the rest say once, few, many or name a class of expanded clone.

>NA|TRBJ1-2|TRBV15
ATSRPQGAGNHGYT
>NA|TRBJ2-7|TRBV10-2
ASSAGLAQYEQY
>few|TRBJ2-7|TRBV30
AWNRGGGNYEQY
>NA|TRBJ2-5|TRBV4-1
ASSRQNENSPETQY
>once|TRBJ2-7|TRBV18
ASSPTANPYEQY
>NA|NA|TRBV6-5
ATQKDRSYEQY
>many|TRBJ1-2|TRBV7-9
ASSTGDRGYT
>NA|TRBJ2-5|TRBV18
ASSPSTRGETQY
>few|TRBJ1-1|TRBV30
AWSVRGRLNTEAF
>NA|TRBJ2-1|TRBV6-5
ASSYTRLAGAHEQF
>many|TRBJ2-5|TRBV29-1
SVHLRQGGAQETQY
>NA|TRBJ2-2|TRBV4-1
ASSHRLGGRGTGELF
>NA|TRBJ2-1|TRBV6-5
ASSLGAGGPGNEQF
>NA|TRBJ2-7|TRBV29-1
SVAPLTYPYEQY
>medium-sized|TRBJ1-5|TRBV2
ASSELDSDQPQH
>many|TRBJ1-3|TRBV2
ASRADNSGNTIY
>NA|TRBJ2-3|TRBV4-3
ASSQVWGRRDRTDTQY
>NA|TRBJ2-2|TRBV6-1
ASSELRLAAPGELF
>few|TRBJ2-6|TRBV30
AWSGQAGANVLT
>few|TRBJ2-6|TRBV29-1
SVELSSGANVLT
>NA|TRBJ1-1|TRBV29-1
SGGRNTEAF
>NA|TRBJ2-2|TRBV18
ASSLGPGQGSSNTGELF
>NA|TRBJ1-4|TRBV7-2
ASSPNRGEKLF
>NA|TRBJ2-1|TRBV7-9
ASSPRTSGRINEQF
>many|TRBJ2-1|TRBV5-6
ASSLINEQF
>few|TRBJ2-7|TRBV5-1
ASRPGTGGVYEQY
>many|TRBJ1-5|TRBV7-2
ASSLGTSEGRAQH
>few|TRBJ2-7|TRBV7-9
ASSLTAYEQY
>few|TRBJ2-1|TRBV7-3
ASSLTSGNYNEQF
>NA|TRBJ2-2|TRBV30
AWRMGGGDTGKLF
>NA|TRBJ1-6|TRBV30
AWRGPGSSPLH
>NA|TRBJ2-5|TRBV5-8
ASSYRDPETQY
>many|TRBJ1-4|TRBV7-9
ASSPGVLGEKLF
>few|TRBJ2-5|TRBV7-2
ASSFQGPEETQY
>NA|TRBJ1-5|TRBV30
AWAETGAQPQH
>many|TRBJ2-7|TRBV6-1
ASSETGKSEQY
>NA|TRBJ2-1|TRBV28
ASTTNKAGGTYNEQF
>NA|TRBJ2-1|TRBV11-2
ASGPGRALYNEQF
>many|TRBJ2-7|TRBV5-1
ASSTDGQEIYEQY